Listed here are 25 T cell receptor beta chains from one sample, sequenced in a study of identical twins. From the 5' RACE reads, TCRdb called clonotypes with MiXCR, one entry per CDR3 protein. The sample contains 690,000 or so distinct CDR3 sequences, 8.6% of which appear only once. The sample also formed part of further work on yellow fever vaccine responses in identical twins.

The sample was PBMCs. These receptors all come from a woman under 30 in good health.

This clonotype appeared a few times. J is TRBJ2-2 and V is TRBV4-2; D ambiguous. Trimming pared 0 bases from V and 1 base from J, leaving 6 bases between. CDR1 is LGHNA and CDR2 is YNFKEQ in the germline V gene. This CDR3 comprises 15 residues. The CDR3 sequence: CASSQEPGNTGELFF. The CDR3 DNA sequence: TGTGCCAGCAGCCAAGAGCCAGGGAACACCGGGGAGCTGTTTTTT.

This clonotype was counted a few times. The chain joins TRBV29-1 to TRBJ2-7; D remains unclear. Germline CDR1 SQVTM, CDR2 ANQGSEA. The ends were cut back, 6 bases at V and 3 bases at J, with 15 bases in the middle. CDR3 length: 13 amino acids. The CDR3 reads CSVSWVVLYEQYF. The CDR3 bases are TGCAGCGTGTCGTGGGTGGTCCTCTACGAGCAGTACTTC.

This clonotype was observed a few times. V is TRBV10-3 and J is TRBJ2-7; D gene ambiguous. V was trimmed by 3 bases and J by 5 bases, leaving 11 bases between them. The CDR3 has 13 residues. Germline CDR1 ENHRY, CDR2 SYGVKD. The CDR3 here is CAISDRRFNEQYF. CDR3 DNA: TGTGCCATCAGTGACAGACGATTTAACGAGCAGTACTTC.

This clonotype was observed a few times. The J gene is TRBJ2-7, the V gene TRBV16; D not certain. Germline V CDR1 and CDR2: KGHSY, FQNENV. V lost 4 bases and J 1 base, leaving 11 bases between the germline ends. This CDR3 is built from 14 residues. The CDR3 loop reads CASSRATISYEQYF. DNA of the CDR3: TGTGCCAGCAGCCGGGCTACTATATCCTACGAGCAGTACTTC.

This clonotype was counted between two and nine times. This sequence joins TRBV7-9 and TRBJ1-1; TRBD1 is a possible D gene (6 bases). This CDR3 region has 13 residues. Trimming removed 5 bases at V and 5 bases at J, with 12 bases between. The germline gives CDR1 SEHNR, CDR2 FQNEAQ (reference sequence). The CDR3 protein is CASSTPGVTEAFF. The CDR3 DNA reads TGTGCCAGCAGCACCCCAGGGGTGACTGAAGCTTTCTTT.

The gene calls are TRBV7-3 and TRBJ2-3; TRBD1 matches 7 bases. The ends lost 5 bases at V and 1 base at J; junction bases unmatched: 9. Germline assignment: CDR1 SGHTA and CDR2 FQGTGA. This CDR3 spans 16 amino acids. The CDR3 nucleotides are TGTGCCAGCAGCGCCCGACAGGGATCGGGCACAGATACGCAGTATTTT. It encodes CASSARQGSGTDTQYF. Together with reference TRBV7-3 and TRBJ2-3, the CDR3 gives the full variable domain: GAGVSQTPSNKVTEKGKYVELRCDPISGHTALYWYRQSLGQGPEFLIYFQGTGAADDSGLPNDRFFAVRPEGSVSTLKIQRTERGDSAVYLCASSARQGSGTDTQYFGPGTRLTVL.

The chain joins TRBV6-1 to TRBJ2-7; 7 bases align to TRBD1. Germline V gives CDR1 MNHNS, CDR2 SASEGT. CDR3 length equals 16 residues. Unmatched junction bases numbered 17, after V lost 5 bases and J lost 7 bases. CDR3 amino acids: CASSTKTGNPVGEQYF. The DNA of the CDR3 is TGTGCCAGCAGTACCAAGACAGGGAACCCCGTAGGGGAGCAGTACTTC.

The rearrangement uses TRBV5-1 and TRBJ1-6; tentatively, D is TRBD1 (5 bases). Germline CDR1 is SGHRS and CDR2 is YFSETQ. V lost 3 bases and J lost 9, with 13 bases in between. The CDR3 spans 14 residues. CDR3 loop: CASSWDPPGSPLHF. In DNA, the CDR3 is TGCGCCAGCAGCTGGGACCCTCCTGGTTCACCCCTCCACTTT.

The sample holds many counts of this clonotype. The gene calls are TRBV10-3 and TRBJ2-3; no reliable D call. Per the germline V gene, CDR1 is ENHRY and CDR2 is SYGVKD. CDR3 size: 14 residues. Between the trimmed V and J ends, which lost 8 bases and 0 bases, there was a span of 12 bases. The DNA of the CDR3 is TGTGCCATCGGGCTAACCTCTAGCACAGATACGCAGTATTTT. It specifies CAIGLTSSTDTQYF.

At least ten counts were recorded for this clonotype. Here the CDR3 DNA reads TGCGCCAGCAGGGAGGGAAGCACAGATACGCAGTATTTT. As protein: CASREGSTDTQYF. The chain uses TRBV5-1 and TRBJ2-3, with D perhaps matching TRBD2 (6 bases). This CDR3 has 13 residues. CDR1 is SGHRS and CDR2 is YFSETQ in the germline V gene. V gave up 5 bases and J gave up 0 bases, with 7 bases separating them. Variable domain in full (rest from reference TRBV5-1 and TRBJ2-3): KAGVTQTPRYLIKTRGQQVTLSCSPISGHRSVSWYQQTPGQGLQFLFEYFSETQRNKGNFPGRFSGRQFSNSRSEMNVSTLELGDSALYLCASREGSTDTQYFGPGTRLTVL.

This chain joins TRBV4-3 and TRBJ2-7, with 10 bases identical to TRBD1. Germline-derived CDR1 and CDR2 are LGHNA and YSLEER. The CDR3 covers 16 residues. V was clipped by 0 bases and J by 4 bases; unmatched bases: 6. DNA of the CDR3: TGCGCCAGCAGCCAAGATCACTCGGGACAGGGGTACGAGCAGTACTTC. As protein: CASSQDHSGQGYEQYF.

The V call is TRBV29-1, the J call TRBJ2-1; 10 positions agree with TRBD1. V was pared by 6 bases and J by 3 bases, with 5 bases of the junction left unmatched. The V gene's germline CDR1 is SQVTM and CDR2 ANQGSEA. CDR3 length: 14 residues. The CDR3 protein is CSVGDRGFYNEQFF. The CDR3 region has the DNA TGCAGCGTCGGGGACAGGGGATTCTACAATGAGCAGTTCTTC.

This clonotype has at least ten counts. CDR3 DNA sequence: TGTGCCAGCAGCTTAAAATTGGGAGCGGGAATTAGGGTAGATGAGCAGTTCTTC. Translated: CASSLKLGAGIRVDEQFF. V is TRBV7-8 and J is TRBJ2-1; the match to TRBD2 covers 7 bases. V trimming: 2 bases; J trimming: 8 bases; junction bases outside the gene matches: 18. Germline lookup yields CDR1 SGHVS and CDR2 FQNEAQ. This CDR3 has 18 amino acids.

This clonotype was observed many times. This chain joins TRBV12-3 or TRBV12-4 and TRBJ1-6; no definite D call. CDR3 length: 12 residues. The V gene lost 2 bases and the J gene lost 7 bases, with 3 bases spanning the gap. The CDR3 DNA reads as TGTGCCAGCAGTTTAATGAATTCACCCCTCCACTTT. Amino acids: CASSLMNSPLHF.

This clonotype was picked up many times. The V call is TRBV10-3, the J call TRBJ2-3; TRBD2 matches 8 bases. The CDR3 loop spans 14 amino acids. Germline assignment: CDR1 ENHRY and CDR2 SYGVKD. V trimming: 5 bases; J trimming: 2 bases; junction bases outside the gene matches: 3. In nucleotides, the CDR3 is TGTGCCATCAGTACTAGCGGTAACACAGATACGCAGTATTTT. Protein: CAISTSGNTDTQYF.

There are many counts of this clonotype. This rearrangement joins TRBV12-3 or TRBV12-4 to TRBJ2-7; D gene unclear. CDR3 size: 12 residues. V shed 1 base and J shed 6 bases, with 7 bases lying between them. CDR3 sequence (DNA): TGTGCCAGCAGTTTAGGACGTGGCGAGCAGTACTTC. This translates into CASSLGRGEQYF.

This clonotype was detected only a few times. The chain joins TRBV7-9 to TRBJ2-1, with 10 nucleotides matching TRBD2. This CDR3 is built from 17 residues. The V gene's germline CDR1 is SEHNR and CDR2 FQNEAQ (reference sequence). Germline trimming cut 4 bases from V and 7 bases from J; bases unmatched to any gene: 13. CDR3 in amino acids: CASSSSGSSGRENEQFF. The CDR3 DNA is TGTGCCAGCAGCTCCTCGGGGTCCAGCGGGAGGGAAAATGAGCAGTTCTTC.

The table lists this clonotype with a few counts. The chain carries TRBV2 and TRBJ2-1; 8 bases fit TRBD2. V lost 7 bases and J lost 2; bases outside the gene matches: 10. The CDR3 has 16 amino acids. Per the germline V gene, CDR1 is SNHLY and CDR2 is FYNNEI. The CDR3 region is CASNGGGLPTYNEQFF. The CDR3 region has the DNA TGTGCCAGCAATGGCGGGGGGCTCCCCACCTACAATGAGCAGTTCTTC. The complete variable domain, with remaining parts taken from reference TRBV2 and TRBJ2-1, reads EPEVTQTPSHQVTQMGQEVILRCVPISNHLYFYWYRQILGQKVEFLVSFYNNEISEKSEIFDDQFSVERPDGSNFTLKIRSTKLEDSAMYFCASNGGGLPTYNEQFFGPGTRLTVL.

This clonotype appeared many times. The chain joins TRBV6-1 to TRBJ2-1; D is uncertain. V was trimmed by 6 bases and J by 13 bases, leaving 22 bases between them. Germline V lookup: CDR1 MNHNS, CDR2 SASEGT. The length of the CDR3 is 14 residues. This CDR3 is CASSPGTGLVSQFF. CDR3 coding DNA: TGTGCCAGCAGCCCCGGAACGGGCCTCGTCTCTCAGTTCTTC.

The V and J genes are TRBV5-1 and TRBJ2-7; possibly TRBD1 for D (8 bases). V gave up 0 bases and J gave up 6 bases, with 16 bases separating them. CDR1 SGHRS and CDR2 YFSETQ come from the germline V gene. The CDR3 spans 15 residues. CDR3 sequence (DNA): TGCGCCAGCAGCTTGGAAGACAGGGGAGGGAGCGAGCAGTACTTC. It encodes CASSLEDRGGSEQYF.

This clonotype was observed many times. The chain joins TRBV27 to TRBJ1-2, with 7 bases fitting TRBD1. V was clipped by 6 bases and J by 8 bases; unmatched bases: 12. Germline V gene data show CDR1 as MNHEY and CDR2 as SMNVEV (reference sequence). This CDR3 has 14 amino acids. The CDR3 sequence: CASRHKDRDRGYTF. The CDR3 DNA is TGTGCCAGCAGACATAAAGACAGGGACCGCGGCTACACCTTC.

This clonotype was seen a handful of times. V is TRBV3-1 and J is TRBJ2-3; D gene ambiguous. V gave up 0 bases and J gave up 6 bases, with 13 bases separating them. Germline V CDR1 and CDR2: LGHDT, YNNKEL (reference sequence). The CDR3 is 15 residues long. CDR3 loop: CASSQDEDGRDTQYF. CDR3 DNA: TGTGCCAGCAGCCAAGATGAAGACGGTCGGGATACGCAGTATTTT.

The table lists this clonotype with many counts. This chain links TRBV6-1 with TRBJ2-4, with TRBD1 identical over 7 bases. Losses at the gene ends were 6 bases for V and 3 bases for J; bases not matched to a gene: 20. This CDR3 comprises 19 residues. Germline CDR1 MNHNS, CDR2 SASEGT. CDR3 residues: CASRRGTEHISLGKNIQYF. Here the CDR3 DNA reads TGTGCCAGCAGAAGAGGGACAGAACATATTAGCTTGGGCAAAAACATTCAGTACTTC.

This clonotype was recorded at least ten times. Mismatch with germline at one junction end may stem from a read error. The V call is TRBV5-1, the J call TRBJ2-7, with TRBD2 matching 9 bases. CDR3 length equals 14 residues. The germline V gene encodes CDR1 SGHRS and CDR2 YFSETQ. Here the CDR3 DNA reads TGTGCCAGCAGTTTACGCGGGGGGGCCTACGAGCAGTACTTC. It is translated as CASSLRGGAYEQYF.

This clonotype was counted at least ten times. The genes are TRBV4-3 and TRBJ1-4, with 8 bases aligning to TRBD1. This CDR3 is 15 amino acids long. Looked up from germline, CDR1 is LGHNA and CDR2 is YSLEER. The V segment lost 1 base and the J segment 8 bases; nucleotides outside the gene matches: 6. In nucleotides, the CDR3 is TGCGCCAGCAGCCAAGGGGGACAGGCCCAAGAAAAACTGTTTTTT. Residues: CASSQGGQAQEKLFF.